Below, 15 T cell receptor beta chains from the same sample are listed, as sequenced in a study of T cells in Graves' hyperthyroidism and ophthalmopathy. RNA transcripts provided the source from which TCR beta CDR3 regions were amplified. When the TCR CDR3 underwent first-round RT-PCR, the HTBI primer set was used. TCRdb passed the multiplex PCR reads through MiXCR, listing each CDR3 protein once. The data show 210,000 or so distinct CDR3 sequences, with 15% to 20% seen just once and under 65% held by the top ten. The sample comprised blood. These receptors all come from a man in his fifties or sixties with Graves' hyperthyroidism.

This clonotype was seen repeatedly, ten times or more. The chain uses TRBV27 and TRBJ1-3; no definite D call. In germline, CDR1 is MNHEY, CDR2 SMNVEV (reference sequence). Trimming left V 4 bases short and J 4 bases short, with 11 bases between. The CDR3 contains 14 residues. CDR3 loop: CASSSRALGNTIYF. CDR3 DNA: TGTGCCAGCAGTTCTCGGGCGCTGGGAAACACCATATATTTT.

This clonotype was observed many times. This chain links TRBV3-1 with TRBJ1-5; 11 bases are a match to TRBD1. The length of the CDR3 is 15 residues. The J segment lost 6 bases and the V segment lost 1 base, leaving 2 bases of the junction unmatched. Germline loops: CDR1 LGHDT, CDR2 YNNKEL (reference sequence). The CDR3 loop is CASSQGTGGGQPQHF. DNA of the CDR3: TGTGCCAGCAGCCAAGGGACAGGGGGCGGTCAGCCCCAGCATTTT.

This clonotype was seen many times. The chain combines TRBV18 with TRBJ2-7; D tentatively reads TRBD1 or TRBD2 (5 bases each). V lost 4 bases, J lost 7 bases, and 17 bases lay in between. Germline loops: CDR1 KGHSH, CDR2 LQKENI. The CDR3 spans 14 residues. The CDR3 nucleotides read TGTGCCAGCTCACAACCGGGACCCCCATCGGAGCAGTACTTC. Translating it yields CASSQPGPPSEQYF.

This clonotype was seen a handful of times. The V gene is TRBV19, the J gene TRBJ1-1, with a possible D match to TRBD1 (5 bases). The CDR3 is made up of 15 amino acids. V dropped 2 bases and J dropped 0 bases, with 10 bases sitting between them. CDR1 is LNHDA, CDR2 SQIVND, per germline (reference sequence). CDR3 sequence: CASSIWGRLNTEAFF. The CDR3 nucleotides are TGTGCCAGTAGTATATGGGGCAGACTGAACACTGAAGCTTTCTTT.

Details on this clonotype: This clone may be a read error of a much larger clone one base away. The genes are TRBV12-3 or TRBV12-4 and TRBJ2-3; maybe TRBD2 (5 bases). The CDR3 totals 16 residues. The V and J ends lost 8 bases and 2 bases respectively, with 20 bases between them. The CDR3 sequence is CASPFRGFGFTDTQYF. Here the CDR3 DNA reads TGTGCCAGCCCTTTTCGGGGTTTTGGGTTCACAGATACGCAGTATTTT.

This clonotype came up many times. The chain carries TRBV6-1 and TRBJ2-3; unclear D gene. V was cut by 6 bases and J by 0 bases, with 13 bases left in between. The CDR3 totals 15 residues. Germline V gives CDR1 MNHNS, CDR2 SASEGT. The CDR3 reads CASRNQAPSTDTQYF. The CDR3 DNA reads TGTGCCAGCAGAAACCAGGCTCCTAGCACAGATACGCAGTATTTT.

This clonotype was detected ten times or more. The chain has TRBV7-3 and TRBJ2-3, with 15 positions matching TRBD2. J was trimmed by 5 bases and V by 5 bases; bases with no gene match: 8. Germline V CDR1 and CDR2: SGHTA, FQGTGA. This CDR3 is built from 17 residues. The CDR3 DNA follows: TGTGCCAGCAGCCCCGGGACTAGCGGGGGGAGTGGAGATACGCAGTATTTT. As protein: CASSPGTSGGSGDTQYF.

This clonotype has ten or more counts. This rearrangement joins TRBV6-2 or TRBV6-3 to TRBJ1-1; 12 nucleotides agree with TRBD1. V shed 4 bases, J shed 6 bases, and the junction held 3 bases outside the gene matches. Germline CDR1 is MNHEY and CDR2 is SVGEGT. The CDR3 contains 14 residues. The CDR3 region has the DNA TGTGCCAGCAGTTCCGGGACAGGGGGCTCTGAAGCTTTCTTT. Its protein product is CASSSGTGGSEAFF.

This clonotype has more than one count but fewer than ten. The J gene is TRBJ2-4, the V gene TRBV5-5; 9 bases match TRBD1. V lost 1 base to trimming and J lost 8 bases; unmatched junction nucleotides: 13. Germline V gene lookup returns CDR1 SGHKS and CDR2 YYEKEE (reference sequence). The CDR3 extends over 17 amino acids. The CDR3 DNA is TGTGCCAGCAGCTTGCCGAGGGACAGGGTTCGTTTTGACATTCAGTACTTC. It is translated as CASSLPRDRVRFDIQYF.

This clonotype was seen repeatedly, ten times or more. The genes are TRBV6-2 or TRBV6-3 and TRBJ2-5; 7 bases match TRBD1. V lost 6 bases and J lost 5; bases outside the gene matches: 9. The CDR3 is 14 amino acids. CDR1 is MNHEY and CDR2 is SVGEGT in the germline V gene. The CDR3 nucleotides read TGTGCCAGCAGCAGAACAGGGGTCCGGGAGACCCAGTACTTC. Encoded protein: CASSRTGVRETQYF.

A remark on this clonotype: A much larger clone lies one base from this, so it may be a read error. The rearrangement uses TRBV28 and TRBJ2-5, with D unresolved. Germline V lookup: CDR1 MDHEN, CDR2 SYDVKM. The CDR3 consists of 15 residues. Trimming stripped 8 bases from V and 5 bases from J, with 21 bases between. The CDR3 DNA reads as TGTGCCAGCTCACCAAGGTCCGGGTCCCGGGAGACCCAGTACTTC. Translating it yields CASSPRSGSRETQYF.

The rearrangement links TRBV10-1 to TRBJ1-2, with TRBD1 matching over 9 bases. After removal of 3 bases from V and 8 bases from J, the junction contained 4 bases not matched to a gene. The CDR3 length is 13 residues. Germline CDR1 and CDR2: WNHNN and SYGVQD (reference sequence). The chain's CDR3 is CASSETQGAGYTF. The CDR3 DNA follows: TGCGCCAGCAGTGAAACACAGGGGGCCGGCTACACCTTC.

The chain recombines TRBV5-1 with TRBJ2-3, with D perhaps matching TRBD2 (10 bases). The germline V gene has CDR1 SGHRS and CDR2 YFSETQ. V was trimmed by 5 bases and J by 0 bases, leaving 31 bases between them. The CDR3 loop spans 21 amino acids. This CDR3 is CASRQGARLAGALASTDTQYF. The CDR3 nucleotides read TGCGCCAGCAGACAGGGGGCGCGGCTAGCGGGAGCGCTCGCTAGCACAGATACGCAGTATTTT.

This clonotype occurred many times. The chain links TRBV28 to TRBJ1-1; D not certain. CDR3 length equals 13 residues. The V gene's germline CDR1 is MDHEN and CDR2 SYDVKM. Trimming pared 6 bases from V and 1 base from J, leaving 9 bases between. CDR3 DNA: TGTGCCAGCAGGCACAAGGGGAACACTGAAGCTTTCTTT. Translating gives CASRHKGNTEAFF.

This clonotype has ten or more counts. The chain links TRBV10-3 to TRBJ1-5, with D maybe TRBD1 (5 bases). From germline, CDR1 is ENHRY and CDR2 SYGVKD. With 2 bases removed from V and 0 bases from J, the gap between germline ends came to 8 bases. This CDR3 has 15 amino acids. The CDR3 sequence is CAISEDSSSNQPQHF. The DNA of the CDR3 is TGTGCCATCAGTGAGGACAGTAGTAGCAATCAGCCCCAGCATTTT.